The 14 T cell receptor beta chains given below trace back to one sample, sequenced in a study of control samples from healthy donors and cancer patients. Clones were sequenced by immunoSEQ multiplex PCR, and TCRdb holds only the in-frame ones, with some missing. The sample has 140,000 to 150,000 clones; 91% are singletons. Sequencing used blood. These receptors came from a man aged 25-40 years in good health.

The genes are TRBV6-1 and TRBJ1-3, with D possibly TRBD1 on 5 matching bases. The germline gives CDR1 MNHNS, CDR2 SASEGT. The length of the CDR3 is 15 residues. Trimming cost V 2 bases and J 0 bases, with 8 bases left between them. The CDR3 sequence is CASSEQGHSGNTIYF. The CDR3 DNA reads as TGTGCCAGCAGTGAACAGGGCCACTCTGGAAACACCATATATTTT.

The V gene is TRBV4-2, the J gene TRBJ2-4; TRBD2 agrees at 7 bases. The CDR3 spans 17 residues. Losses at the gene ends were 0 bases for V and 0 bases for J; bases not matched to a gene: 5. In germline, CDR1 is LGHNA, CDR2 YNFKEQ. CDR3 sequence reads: CASSQDPSGLAKNIQYF. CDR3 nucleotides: TGTGCCAGCAGCCAAGACCCTAGCGGTCTAGCCAAAAACATTCAGTACTTC.

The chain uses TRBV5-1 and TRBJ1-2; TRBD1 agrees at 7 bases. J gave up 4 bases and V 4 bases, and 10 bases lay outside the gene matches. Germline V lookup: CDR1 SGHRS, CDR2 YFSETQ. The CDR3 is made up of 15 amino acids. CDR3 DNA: TGCGCCAGCAGCGTAGGGACAGCCGAAATCTATGGCTACACCTTC. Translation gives CASSVGTAEIYGYTF.

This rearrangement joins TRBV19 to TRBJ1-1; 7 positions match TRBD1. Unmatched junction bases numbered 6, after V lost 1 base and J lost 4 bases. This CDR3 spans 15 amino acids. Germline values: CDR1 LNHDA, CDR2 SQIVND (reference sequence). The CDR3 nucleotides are TGTGCCAGTAGTATAGTAGGGGGCGAGGGCACTGAAGCTTTCTTT. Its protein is CASSIVGGEGTEAFF.

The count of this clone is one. The CDR3 reads CATAFKGSTEAFF. The CDR3 DNA reads as TGTGCCACTGCTTTTAAGGGGTCCACTGAAGCTTTCTTT. The chain is built from TRBV12-3 or TRBV12-4 and TRBJ1-1; a weak D match, TRBD1 (5 bases). The CDR3 is made up of 13 amino acids. Trimming stripped 10 bases from V and 4 bases from J, with 16 bases between.

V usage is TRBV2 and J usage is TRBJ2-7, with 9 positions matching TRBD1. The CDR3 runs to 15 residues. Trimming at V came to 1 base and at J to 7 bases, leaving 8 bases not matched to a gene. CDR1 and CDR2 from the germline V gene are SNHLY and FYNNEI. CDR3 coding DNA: TGTGCCAGCAGTGAAGAGGCCGGGACAGGGAAGGAGCAGTACTTC. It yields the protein CASSEEAGTGKEQYF.

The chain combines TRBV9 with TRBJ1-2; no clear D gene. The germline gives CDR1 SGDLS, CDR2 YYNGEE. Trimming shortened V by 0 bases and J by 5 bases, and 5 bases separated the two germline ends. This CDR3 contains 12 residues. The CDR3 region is CASSVDSYGYTF. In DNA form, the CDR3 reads TGTGCCAGCAGCGTAGACAGTTATGGCTACACCTTC.

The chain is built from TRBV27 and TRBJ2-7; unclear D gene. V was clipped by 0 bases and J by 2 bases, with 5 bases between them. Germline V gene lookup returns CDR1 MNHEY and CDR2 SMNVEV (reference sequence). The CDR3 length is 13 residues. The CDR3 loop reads CASSLSPAYEQYF. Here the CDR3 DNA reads TGTGCCAGCAGTTTATCGCCCGCCTACGAGCAGTACTTC.

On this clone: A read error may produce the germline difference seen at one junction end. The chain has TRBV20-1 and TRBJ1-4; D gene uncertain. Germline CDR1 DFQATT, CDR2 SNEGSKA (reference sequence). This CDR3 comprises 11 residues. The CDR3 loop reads CSARRAGPLIF. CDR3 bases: TGCAGTGCTAGGAGGGCGGGCCCGTTAATTTTT.

The CDR3 coding sequence is TGTGCCAGCAGTTTACCGGGACAGGGGACAGATACGCAGTATTTT. Its protein product is CASSLPGQGTDTQYF. This chain joins TRBV28 and TRBJ2-3; 10 nucleotides line up with TRBD1. Looked up from germline, CDR1 is MDHEN and CDR2 is SYDVKM. V trimming: 2 bases; J trimming: 3 bases; junction bases outside the gene matches: 2. The CDR3 contains 15 residues.

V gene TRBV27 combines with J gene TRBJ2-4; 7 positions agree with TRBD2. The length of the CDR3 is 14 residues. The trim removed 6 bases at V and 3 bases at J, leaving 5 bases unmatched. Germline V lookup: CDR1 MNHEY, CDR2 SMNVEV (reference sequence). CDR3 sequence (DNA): TGTGCCAGCAGGATGTCGGGGGGCAAAAACATTCAGTACTTC. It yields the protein CASRMSGGKNIQYF.

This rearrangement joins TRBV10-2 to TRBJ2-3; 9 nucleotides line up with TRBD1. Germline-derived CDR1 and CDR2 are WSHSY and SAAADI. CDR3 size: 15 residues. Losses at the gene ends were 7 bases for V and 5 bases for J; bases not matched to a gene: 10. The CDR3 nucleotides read TGCGCCAGCACCCTCGGGACAGGGTCTAGAGATACGCAGTATTTT. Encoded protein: CASTLGTGSRDTQYF.

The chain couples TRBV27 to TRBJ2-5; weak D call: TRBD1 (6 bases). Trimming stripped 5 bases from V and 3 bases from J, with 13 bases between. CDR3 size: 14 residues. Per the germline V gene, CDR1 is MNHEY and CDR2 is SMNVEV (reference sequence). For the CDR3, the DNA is TGTGCCAGCAGTCTCCGGGACACCAAAGAGACCCAGTACTTC. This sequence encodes CASSLRDTKETQYF.

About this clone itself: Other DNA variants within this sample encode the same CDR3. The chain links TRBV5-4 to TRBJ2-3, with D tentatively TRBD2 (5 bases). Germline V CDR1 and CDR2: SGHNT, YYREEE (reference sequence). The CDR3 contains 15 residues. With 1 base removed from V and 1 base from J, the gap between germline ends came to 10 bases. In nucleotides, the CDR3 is TGTGCCAGCAGCTTGAACGGAGGCCGCACAGATACGCAGTATTTT. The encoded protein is CASSLNGGRTDTQYF.